The next 30 T cell receptor beta chains were all read from a single sample in a study of T cell clones after liver transplantation. Repertoires were generated with immunoSEQ multiplex PCR, while TCRdb's copy carries only in-frame clones and drops some. The sample records 75,000 to 95,000 clones, 70% to 90% being singletons. The source material was CD4+ T cells from blood, sampled at the 22-month timepoint. All receptors derive from a human patient who received a liver transplant. Some T cells may have come from the graft donor.

A note on this clone: The junction differs from germline at one of its ends, possibly a read error. V and J are TRBV7-2 and TRBJ2-5; D remains unclear. This CDR3 is built from 12 residues. From germline, CDR1 is SGHTA and CDR2 FQGNSA. The CDR3 coding sequence is TGTGCCAGCAGCTTGGCCTCGGGCAGCCTAAACTTC. Protein sequence: CASSLASGSLNF.

The rearrangement uses TRBV7-2 and TRBJ2-1, with 11 bases that match TRBD2. The germline CDR1 and CDR2 sequences are SGHTA and FQGNSA. The CDR3 sequence is 14 residues long. V was clipped by 4 bases and J by 10 bases; unmatched bases: 6. CDR3 DNA sequence: TGTGCCAGCAGCTCTAGCGGGAGGATGGGAGAGCAGTTCTTC. The encoded protein is CASSSSGRMGEQFF.

This clone was observed a single time. This chain connects TRBV7-9 to TRBJ2-3; the D is unclear. Between the trimmed V and J ends, which lost 6 bases and 4 bases, there was a span of 11 bases. CDR1 and CDR2 (germline): SEHNR, FQNEAQ (reference sequence). The CDR3 spans 13 residues. The CDR3 DNA follows: TGTGCCAGCAGTTCCCAGGTGTCAGATACGCAGTATTTT. Translating gives CASSSQVSDTQYF.

This clone has a single count. V usage is TRBV7-2 and J usage is TRBJ2-1; TRBD2 agrees at 8 bases. V was clipped by 2 bases and J by 6 bases; unmatched bases: 9. This CDR3 is built from 16 residues. Per the germline V gene, CDR1 is SGHTA and CDR2 is FQGNSA. The CDR3 sequence: CASSLKTGLAFNEQFF. CDR3 nucleotide sequence: TGTGCCAGCAGCTTAAAAACAGGACTAGCATTCAATGAGCAGTTCTTC.

J is TRBJ2-1 and V is TRBV7-7; TRBD2 is a possible D gene (5 bases). V was shortened by 5 bases and J by 6 bases, with 14 bases between the two germline ends. CDR3 length: 14 amino acids. Germline V gene data show CDR1 as SSHAT and CDR2 as FNYEAQ (reference sequence). CDR3 DNA sequence: TGTGCCAGCAGCCCCCTCCTAGCCGCCAATGAGCAGTTCTTC. It translates to CASSPLLAANEQFF.

The rearrangement joins TRBV7-6 to TRBJ1-5, with D unclear. CDR3 length: 14 amino acids. CDR1 is SGHVS and CDR2 is FNYEAQ in the germline V gene. V lost 5 bases to trimming and J lost 9 bases, with 17 bases between them. The CDR3 sequence is CASSNGVGRAPQHF. The DNA of the CDR3 is TGTGCCAGCAGCAACGGTGTAGGGCGGGCGCCCCAGCATTTT.

This chain joins TRBV15 and TRBJ1-1; TRBD1 aligns across 9 bases. CDR1 is LNHNV and CDR2 is YYDKDF in the germline V gene (reference sequence). V shed 5 bases and J 5 bases; nucleotides not matched to a gene: 12. This CDR3 region has 16 residues. CDR3 protein: CATSPRGDRAFTEAFF. CDR3 nucleotides: TGTGCCACCAGCCCTCGGGGGGACAGGGCCTTTACTGAAGCTTTCTTT. Drawing the rest from reference TRBV15 and TRBJ1-1, the complete variable domain is DAMVIQNPRYQVTQFGKPVTLSCSQTLNHNVMYWYQQKSSQAPKLLFHYYDKDFNNEADTPDNFQSRRPNTSFCFLDIRSPGLGDTAMYLCATSPRGDRAFTEAFFGQGTRLTVV.

This chain links TRBV12-5 with TRBJ2-1; D gene unclear. V dropped 5 bases and J dropped 7 bases, with 6 bases sitting between them. Germline V gene sequence: CDR1 LGHNT, CDR2 FRNRAP. The CDR3 extends over 11 amino acids. The CDR3 protein is CASGQRNEQFF. The CDR3 DNA reads as TGTGCTAGTGGTCAAAGGAATGAGCAGTTCTTC.

The chain has TRBV7-2 and TRBJ1-2; 9 bases fit TRBD1. The V gene end was trimmed by 4 bases and the J gene end by 8 bases; junction bases not matched to a gene: 5. This CDR3 region has 13 residues. From germline, CDR1 is SGHTA and CDR2 FQGNSA. The CDR3 DNA reads as TGTGCCAGCAGCTCCGGGACAGGGCTCGGCTACACCTTC. Encoded protein: CASSSGTGLGYTF.

The rearrangement uses TRBV19 and TRBJ2-5, with 9 positions matching TRBD2. Germline CDR1 LNHDA, CDR2 SQIVND (reference sequence). V dropped 4 bases and J dropped 5; count of bases not matched to a gene: 5. The CDR3 covers 14 residues. The CDR3 protein is CASSSGGASETQYF. The CDR3 DNA sequence: TGTGCCAGTAGTAGCGGGGGGGCTAGTGAGACCCAGTACTTC.

This clone has a handful of counts. The V call is TRBV18, the J call TRBJ2-1; the match to TRBD2 covers 10 bases. Trimming cost V 6 bases and J 5 bases; bases outside gene matches: 4. The germline V gene encodes CDR1 KGHSH and CDR2 LQKENI. This CDR3 comprises 14 residues. The CDR3 spells CASSRAGGNNEQFF. The CDR3 DNA sequence: TGTGCCAGCTCCAGAGCGGGAGGGAACAATGAGCAGTTCTTC.

V usage is TRBV9 and J usage is TRBJ1-1, with a weak D call TRBD1 (5 bases). Trimming shortened V by 2 bases and J by 2 bases, and 16 bases separated the two germline ends. Germline lookup yields CDR1 SGDLS and CDR2 YYNGEE. CDR3 length equals 16 residues. In DNA, the CDR3 is TGTGCCAGCAGCGTGAATGCAGGTGGGGGAAACACTGAAGCTTTCTTT. Protein sequence: CASSVNAGGGNTEAFF.

V usage is TRBV19 and J usage is TRBJ1-6, with 11 bases identical to TRBD1. This CDR3 has 16 amino acids. Losses at the gene ends were 3 bases for V and 9 bases for J; bases not matched to a gene: 7. Germline lookup yields CDR1 LNHDA and CDR2 SQIVND (reference sequence). In DNA form, the CDR3 reads TGTGCCAGTAGTATCCAGGACAGGGGGCGATCTTCACCCCTCCACTTT. Translation gives CASSIQDRGRSSPLHF.

The rearrangement uses TRBV11-1 and TRBJ2-5; D perhaps matches TRBD2 (6 bases). The CDR3 length is 16 residues. Germline values: CDR1 SGHAT, CDR2 FQDESV (reference sequence). The ends were cut back, 5 bases at V and 1 base at J, with 17 bases in the middle. CDR3 in amino acids: CASSLQTRRGQETQYF. For the CDR3, the DNA is TGTGCCAGCAGCCTCCAAACGAGGAGGGGCCAAGAGACCCAGTACTTC.

This chain uses TRBV18 with TRBJ2-2; the D is unclear. Trimming left V 2 bases short and J 8 bases short, with 6 bases between. Looked up from germline, CDR1 is KGHSH and CDR2 is LQKENI. CDR3 size: 12 residues. As DNA, the CDR3 is TGTGCCAGCTCACCAGTCGCGGGGGAGCTGTTTTTT. Its translation is CASSPVAGELFF.

The genes are TRBV6-1 and TRBJ1-1; no clear D gene. Trimming removed 8 bases from V and 0 bases from J, with 10 bases in between. Looked up from germline, CDR1 is MNHNS and CDR2 is SASEGT. The CDR3 is made up of 13 amino acids. The CDR3: CASGGLMNTEAFF. The CDR3 region has the DNA TGTGCCAGCGGCGGACTAATGAACACTGAAGCTTTCTTT.

The table lists this clone with a count of one. J is TRBJ1-1 and V is TRBV28; 9 nucleotides agree with TRBD1. Germline V lookup: CDR1 MDHEN, CDR2 SYDVKM. The CDR3 is 18 residues long. The V gene end was trimmed by 2 bases and the J gene end by 11 bases; junction bases not matched to a gene: 21. CDR3 coding DNA: TGTGCCAGCAGTTTAAAAGGTGCTTCTGCGACAGGGGGGTTTAAGGCTTTCTTT. Amino acids: CASSLKGASATGGFKAFF.

V is TRBV18 and J is TRBJ2-3; D is undetermined. Per the germline V gene, CDR1 is KGHSH and CDR2 is LQKENI. The CDR3 length is 12 residues. Trimming shortened V by 3 bases and J by 2 bases, and 3 bases separated the two germline ends. The CDR3 is CASSPPTDTQYF. The CDR3 DNA is TGTGCCAGCTCACCCCCCACAGATACGCAGTATTTT.

A few counts support this clone. J is TRBJ2-1 and V is TRBV7-3; D perhaps matches TRBD1 (5 bases). V was shortened by 0 bases and J by 0 bases, with 9 bases between the two germline ends. Per the germline V gene, CDR1 is SGHTA and CDR2 is FQGTGA. This CDR3 is built from 16 residues. The CDR3 region is CASSLTGRSSYNEQFF. The CDR3, as DNA: TGTGCCAGCAGCTTAACGGGGCGAAGCTCCTACAATGAGCAGTTCTTC. Based on the CDR3 plus reference TRBV7-3 and TRBJ2-1, the full variable domain is GAGVSQTPSNKVTEKGKYVELRCDPISGHTALYWYRQSLGQGPEFLIYFQGTGAADDSGLPNDRFFAVRPEGSVSTLKIQRTERGDSAVYLCASSLTGRSSYNEQFFGPGTRLTVL.

This clone has a single count. This chain links TRBV19 with TRBJ1-1; D is possibly TRBD1 (6 bases). The V gene's germline CDR1 is LNHDA and CDR2 SQIVND (reference sequence). V was clipped by 3 bases and J by 4 bases, with 12 bases between them. The CDR3 loop spans 14 amino acids. The CDR3 protein is CASSIRGWATEAFF. The CDR3 coding sequence is TGTGCCAGTAGTATCAGGGGTTGGGCCACTGAAGCTTTCTTT.

The chain couples TRBV7-2 to TRBJ1-5; unclear D gene. The CDR3 consists of 14 residues. The V gene lost 6 bases and the J gene lost 7 bases, with 16 bases spanning the gap. CDR1 and CDR2 (germline): SGHTA, FQGNSA. The CDR3 DNA sequence: TGTGCCAGCAGTTCGAGTGGAGGGTACCAGCCCCAGCATTTT. Its protein is CASSSSGGYQPQHF.

The chain has TRBV30 and TRBJ1-1; D possibly corresponds to TRBD1 (6 bases). The germline gives CDR1 GTSNPN, CDR2 SVGIG (reference sequence). This CDR3 comprises 13 residues. V was pared by 2 bases and J by 5 bases, with 12 bases between. The CDR3 is CAWSRGSGTEAFF. The CDR3 nucleotides read TGTGCCTGGAGTAGGGGGTCGGGAACTGAAGCTTTCTTT.

Concerning this clone: A much larger clone differs from this one at a single base, so this may be a read error. This rearrangement joins TRBV27 to TRBJ1-1; 7 bases are shared with TRBD1. This CDR3 has 13 amino acids. Germline V gene data show CDR1 as MNHEY and CDR2 as SMNVEV (reference sequence). V lost 6 bases, J lost 1 base, and 2 bases stayed unmatched. CDR3 coding DNA: TGTGCCAGCAGAAGGGGGCGGAACACTGAAGCTTTCTTT. Translating it yields CASRRGRNTEAFF.

This clone occurred a few times. This chain uses TRBV5-1 with TRBJ2-5; 8 nucleotides align to TRBD2. Germline V CDR1 and CDR2: SGHRS, YFSETQ. The CDR3 length is 15 residues. V shed 9 bases and J 4 bases; nucleotides not matched to a gene: 14. The CDR3 reads CATSSGSGGGETQYF. The CDR3 DNA is TGCGCCACCTCAAGCGGGAGCGGTGGCGGAGAGACCCAGTACTTC.

The DNA of the CDR3 is TGTGCCAGTAGTGGACAGGGGGTTGAGACCCAGTACTTC. This sequence encodes CASSGQGVETQYF. The chain joins TRBV19 to TRBJ2-5; the match to TRBD1 covers 10 bases. This CDR3 comprises 13 residues. The germline CDR1 and CDR2 sequences are LNHDA and SQIVND (reference sequence). Trimming took 5 bases from V and 5 from J; bases not matched to a gene: 2.

By share, this clone ranks as medium-sized. V is TRBV29-1 and J is TRBJ2-7, with TRBD2 identical over 12 bases. This CDR3 spans 15 amino acids. Germline CDR1 SQVTM, CDR2 ANQGSEA. V was clipped by 6 bases and J by 7 bases; unmatched bases: 13. In DNA, the CDR3 is TGCAGCGTCCTTGATGTACTAGCGGGGGGAAGTGAGCAGTACTTC. This encodes CSVLDVLAGGSEQYF.

This clone has just a few counts. One end of the junction is discordant with germline, which a read error may explain. The chain carries TRBV7-7 and TRBJ2-2; no reliable D call. Germline CDR1 SSHAT, CDR2 FNYEAQ (reference sequence). This CDR3 spans 12 amino acids. The CDR3 DNA reads TGTGCTAGCAGCCAACGGTCCGGGGAGCTGTTTTTT. Protein sequence: CASSQRSGELFF.

This clone occurred once. The genes are TRBV7-2 and TRBJ2-5, with D maybe TRBD2 (6 bases). V lost 4 bases and J 4 bases, leaving 13 bases between the germline ends. This CDR3 comprises 14 residues. Germline CDR1 and CDR2: SGHTA and FQGNSA. This chain's CDR3 is CASSSKGEAETQYF. DNA for the CDR3: TGTGCCAGCAGCTCCAAAGGGGAGGCAGAGACCCAGTACTTC.

The rearrangement uses TRBV5-1 and TRBJ2-3; D perhaps matches TRBD2 (5 bases). The V end was cut by 5 bases, the J end by 0 bases, with 22 bases between. Germline V CDR1 and CDR2: SGHRS, YFSETQ. The CDR3 runs 18 residues. Written as DNA, the CDR3 is TGCGCCAGCAGTCCTGGGGTGATCGGGGTCCTTAGCACAGATACGCAGTATTTT. Its protein product is CASSPGVIGVLSTDTQYF.

The chain couples TRBV10-2 to TRBJ1-2; D ambiguous. V dropped 3 bases and J dropped 5 bases, with 10 bases sitting between them. The CDR3 loop spans 13 amino acids. The V gene's germline CDR1 is WSHSY and CDR2 SAAADI. The CDR3: CASSESREYGYTF. In DNA form, the CDR3 reads TGCGCCAGCAGTGAATCCCGGGAATATGGCTACACCTTC.